This section outlines one T cell receptor beta chain sequence together with its context. V was clipped by 2 bases and J by 1 base, with 10 bases between them. Germline V gene sequence: CDR1 KGHSH, CDR2 LQKENI. The CDR3 extends over 15 amino acids. Repertoires were generated with immunoSEQ multiplex PCR, while TCRdb's copy carries only in-frame clones and drops some. The table includes around 210,000 clones, 84% detected once. The data are from a study of blood T cell repertoires in COVID-19. The source is an elderly woman with COVID-19, enrolled during active disease. The sequenced sample consisted of peripheral blood. The rearrangement joins TRBV18 to TRBJ2-3, with a weak D call TRBD1 (6 bases). CDR3 DNA sequence: TGTGCCAGCTCACCAGGGGCAGGGGGCACAGATACGCAGTATTTT. Its protein product is CASSPGAGGTDTQYF.